The clone carrying this T cell receptor beta chain was picked up many times. Germline values: CDR1 SGHAT, CDR2 FQNNGV. The CDR3 contains 13 residues. Trimming left V 4 bases short and J 6 bases short, with 10 bases between. This sample is drawn from a study of T cells in Graves' hyperthyroidism and ophthalmopathy. As for the study in general: Peripheral blood samples were taken at initial diagnosis, prior to any treatment.

Any patient presenting with uncontrolled infection, other autoimmune disease, pregnancy or lactation was left out. On the basis of clinical symptoms, serum thyroxine and TRAb, thyroid ultrasound and orbital computed tomography, diagnoses were made. The source of the PBMCs was more than 9.5 ml of fresh peripheral blood. RNA transcripts yielded amplified TCR beta CDR3 regions. The HTBI primer set served for first-round RT-PCR of the TCR CDR3. TCRdb redid the calling of the multiplex PCR reads with MiXCR, one entry per CDR3 protein. Of 200,000 to 300,000 distinct CDR3 sequences listed, about 16% are singletons.

V and J are TRBV11-2 and TRBJ1-5; D perhaps matches TRBD1 (5 bases). The source of this sequence is a young woman with Graves' ophthalmopathy. The material sequenced was blood. The CDR3 nucleotides read TGTGCCAGCAGCTCCCGAAGGGGTCAGCCCCAGCATTTT. Translated: CASSSRRGQPQHF.